This passage covers 10 T cell receptor beta chains from one sample sequenced in a study of OX40 agonist ivuxolimab in advanced cancers. Only in-frame clones appear in the TCRdb table, and some are missing; sequencing was by immunoSEQ multiplex PCR. The sample records approximately 100,000 clones, around 85% being singletons. The sequencing here drew on CD4+ or CD8+ T cells sorted from blood, taken in a trial of the OX40 agonist ivuxolimab. These receptors were collected from an adult with an advanced solid tumor such as melanoma, head and neck, liver or kidney cancer.

The rearrangement links TRBV14 to TRBJ2-1, with unresolved D. V was trimmed by 0 bases and J by 8 bases, leaving 14 bases between them. Germline CDR1 reads SGHDN; CDR2 reads FVKESK. The CDR3 extends over 15 amino acids. DNA for the CDR3: TGTGCCAGCAGCCAAGATCGAACCAGGTGGGATGAGCAGTTCTTC. This encodes CASSQDRTRWDEQFF.

This clone has a single count. This rearrangement joins TRBV5-1 to TRBJ2-1, with TRBD1 as a possible D gene (6 bases). This CDR3 is built from 15 residues. The germline CDR1 and CDR2 sequences are SGHRS and YFSETQ. V lost 2 bases and J lost 9, with 18 bases in between. The CDR3 DNA reads as TGCGCCAGCAGCTTAGAAGCAGGGGCGACAAGTGAGCAGTTCTTC. It translates to CASSLEAGATSEQFF.

The V call is TRBV11-3, the J call TRBJ2-1; D possibly corresponds to TRBD2 (5 bases). This CDR3 contains 17 residues. The germline gives CDR1 SGHNT, CDR2 YENEEA. With 1 base removed from V and 0 bases from J, the gap between germline ends came to 13 bases. CDR3 loop: CASSLVSGQSSYNEQFF. The CDR3, as DNA: TGTGCCAGCAGCTTAGTGAGCGGCCAAAGCTCCTACAATGAGCAGTTCTTC.

The sample holds a few counts of this clone. J is TRBJ2-1 and V is TRBV4-3; 12 bases align to TRBD2. From germline, CDR1 is LGHNA and CDR2 YSLEER. The V gene end was trimmed by 0 bases and the J gene end by 8 bases; junction bases not matched to a gene: 5. This CDR3 contains 16 residues. CDR3 sequence: CASSQEASGRADEQFF. CDR3 coding DNA: TGCGCCAGCAGCCAAGAGGCTAGCGGGAGGGCCGATGAGCAGTTCTTC.

CDR3 in amino acids: CASSNLGDTQYF. Written as DNA, the CDR3 is TGTGCCAGTTCAAATTTGGGAGATACGCAGTATTTT. The chain recombines TRBV28 with TRBJ2-3; no firm D call. Trimming cost V 9 bases and J 5 bases, with 12 bases left between them. CDR1 and CDR2 (germline): MDHEN, SYDVKM. The CDR3 contains 12 residues.

There are a few counts of this clone. This rearrangement joins TRBV28 to TRBJ1-4, with TRBD1 matching 7 bases. The ends lost 8 bases at V and 8 bases at J; junction bases unmatched: 11. The CDR3 has 14 residues. CDR1 is MDHEN and CDR2 is SYDVKM in the germline V gene. This chain's CDR3 is CASGETGEEEKLFF. The CDR3, as DNA: TGTGCCAGCGGGGAAACAGGGGAGGAAGAAAAACTGTTTTTT.

This clone was detected once. J is TRBJ2-5 and V is TRBV7-2; 7 nucleotides agree with TRBD1. Germline-derived CDR1 and CDR2 are SGHTA and FQGNSA. The ends lost 1 base at V and 6 bases at J; junction bases unmatched: 5. The CDR3 extends over 14 amino acids. The CDR3 DNA sequence: TGTGCCAGCAGCTTAGGTGGGACAGATAAGACCCAGTACTTC. This gives the protein CASSLGGTDKTQYF. Full variable domain (rest looked up from reference TRBV7-2 and TRBJ2-5): GAGVSQSPSNKVTEKGKDVELRCDPISGHTALYWYRQSLGQGLEFLIYFQGNSAPDKSGLPSDRFSAERTGGSVSTLTIQRTQQEDSAVYLCASSLGGTDKTQYFGPGTRLLVL.

CDR3 sequence (DNA): TGTGCCAGCAGCCTCCGGGACAGGGGCGACGAGCAGTACTTC. Translation gives CASSLRDRGDEQYF. The gene calls are TRBV7-8 and TRBJ2-7; 10 bases line up with TRBD1. Losses at the gene ends were 5 bases for V and 5 bases for J; bases not matched to a gene: 6. The CDR3 length is 14 residues. Germline CDR1 SGHVS, CDR2 FQNEAQ.

This clone was seen a single time. This rearrangement joins TRBV7-2 to TRBJ1-1; tentative D call: TRBD1 (6 bases). Germline CDR1 reads SGHTA; CDR2 reads FQGNSA. With 4 bases removed from V and 4 bases from J, the gap between germline ends came to 7 bases. CDR3 length: 12 residues. This CDR3 is CASSSGATEAFF. The CDR3 coding sequence is TGTGCCAGCAGCTCAGGGGCCACTGAAGCTTTCTTT.

The V gene is TRBV6-6, the J gene TRBJ2-3; D gene uncertain. CDR1 and CDR2 (germline): MNHNY, SVGAGI (reference sequence). CDR3 length equals 13 residues. V was clipped by 4 bases and J by 6 bases, with 11 bases between them. CDR3 DNA sequence: TGTGCCAGCAGTTCGCCCCTTAGTGATACGCAGTATTTT. Encoded protein: CASSSPLSDTQYF.